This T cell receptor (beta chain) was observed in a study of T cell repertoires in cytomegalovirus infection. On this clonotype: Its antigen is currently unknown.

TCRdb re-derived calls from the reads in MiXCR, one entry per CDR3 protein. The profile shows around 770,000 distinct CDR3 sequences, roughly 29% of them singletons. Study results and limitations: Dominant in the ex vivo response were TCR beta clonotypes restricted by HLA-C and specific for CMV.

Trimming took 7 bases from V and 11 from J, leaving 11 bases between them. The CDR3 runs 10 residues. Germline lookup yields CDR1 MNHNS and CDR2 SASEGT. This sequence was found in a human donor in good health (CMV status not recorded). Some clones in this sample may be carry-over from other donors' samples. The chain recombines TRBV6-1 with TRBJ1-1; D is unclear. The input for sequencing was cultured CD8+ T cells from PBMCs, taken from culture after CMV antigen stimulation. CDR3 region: CASNRLPAFF. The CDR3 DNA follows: TGTGCCAGCAACCGCCTCCCCGCTTTCTTT.